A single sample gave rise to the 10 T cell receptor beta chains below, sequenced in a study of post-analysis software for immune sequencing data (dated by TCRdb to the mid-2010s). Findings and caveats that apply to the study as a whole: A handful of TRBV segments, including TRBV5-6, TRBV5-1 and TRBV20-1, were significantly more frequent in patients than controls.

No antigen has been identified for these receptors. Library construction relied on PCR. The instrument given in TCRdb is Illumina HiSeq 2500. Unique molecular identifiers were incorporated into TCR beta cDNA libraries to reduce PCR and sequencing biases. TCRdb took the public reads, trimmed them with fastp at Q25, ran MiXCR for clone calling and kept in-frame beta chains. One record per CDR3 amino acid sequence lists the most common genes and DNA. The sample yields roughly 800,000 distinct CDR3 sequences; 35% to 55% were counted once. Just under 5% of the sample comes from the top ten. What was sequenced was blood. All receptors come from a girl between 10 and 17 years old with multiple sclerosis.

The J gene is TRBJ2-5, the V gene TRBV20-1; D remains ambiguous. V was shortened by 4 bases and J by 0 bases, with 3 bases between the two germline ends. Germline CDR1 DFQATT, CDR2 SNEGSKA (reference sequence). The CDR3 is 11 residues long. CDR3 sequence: CSATHQETQYF. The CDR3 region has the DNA TGCAGTGCTACCCACCAAGAGACCCAGTACTTC.

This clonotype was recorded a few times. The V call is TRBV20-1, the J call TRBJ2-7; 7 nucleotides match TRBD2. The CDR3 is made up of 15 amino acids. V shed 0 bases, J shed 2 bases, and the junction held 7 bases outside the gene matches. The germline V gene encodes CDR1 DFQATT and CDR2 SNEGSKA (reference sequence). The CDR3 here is CSARDRASGTYEQYF. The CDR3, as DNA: TGCAGTGCTAGAGATCGGGCTAGCGGAACCTACGAGCAGTACTTC.

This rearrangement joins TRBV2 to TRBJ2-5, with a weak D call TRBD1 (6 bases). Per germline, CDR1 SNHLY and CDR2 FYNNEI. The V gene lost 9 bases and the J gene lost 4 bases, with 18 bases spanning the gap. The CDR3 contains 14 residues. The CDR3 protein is CASRLNLGAETQYF. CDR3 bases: TGTGCCAGTAGATTGAATTTGGGGGCAGAGACCCAGTACTTC.

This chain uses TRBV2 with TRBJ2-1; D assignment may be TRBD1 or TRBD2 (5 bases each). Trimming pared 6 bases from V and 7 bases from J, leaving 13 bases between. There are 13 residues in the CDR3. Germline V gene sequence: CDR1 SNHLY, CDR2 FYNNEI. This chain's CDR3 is CASRRGVGNEQFF. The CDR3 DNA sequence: TGTGCCAGCAGGAGGGGAGTGGGGAATGAGCAGTTCTTC. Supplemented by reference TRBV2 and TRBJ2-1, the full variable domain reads EPEVTQTPSHQVTQMGQEVILRCVPISNHLYFYWYRQILGQKVEFLVSFYNNEISEKSEIFDDQFSVERPDGSNFTLKIRSTKLEDSAMYFCASRRGVGNEQFFGPGTRLTVL.

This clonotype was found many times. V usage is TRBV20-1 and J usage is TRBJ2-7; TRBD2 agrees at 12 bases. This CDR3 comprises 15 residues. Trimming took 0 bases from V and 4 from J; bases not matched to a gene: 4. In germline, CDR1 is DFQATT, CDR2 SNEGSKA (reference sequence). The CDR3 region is CSARDVLAGGYEQYF. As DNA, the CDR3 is TGCAGTGCTAGAGATGTACTAGCGGGAGGATACGAGCAGTACTTC.

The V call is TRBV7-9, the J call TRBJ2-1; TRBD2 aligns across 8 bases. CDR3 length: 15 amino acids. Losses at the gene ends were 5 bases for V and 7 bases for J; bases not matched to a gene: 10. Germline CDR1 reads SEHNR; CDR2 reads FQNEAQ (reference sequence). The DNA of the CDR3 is TGTGCCAGCAGCCCTTTAATCGGGAGGGGGAATGAGCAGTTCTTC. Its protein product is CASSPLIGRGNEQFF.

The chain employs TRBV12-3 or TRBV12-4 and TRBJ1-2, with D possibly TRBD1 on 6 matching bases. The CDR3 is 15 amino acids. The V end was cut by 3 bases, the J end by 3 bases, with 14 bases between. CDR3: CASSFGRGADYGYTF. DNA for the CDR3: TGTGCCAGCAGTTTCGGACGGGGGGCCGACTATGGCTACACCTTC.

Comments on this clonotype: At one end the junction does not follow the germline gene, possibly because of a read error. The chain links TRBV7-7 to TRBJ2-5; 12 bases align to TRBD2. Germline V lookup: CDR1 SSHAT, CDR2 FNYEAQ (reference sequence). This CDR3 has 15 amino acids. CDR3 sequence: CASSSRTSGMETQYF. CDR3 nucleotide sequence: TGTGCTAGCAGCTCACGGACTAGCGGGATGGAGACCCAGTACTTC.

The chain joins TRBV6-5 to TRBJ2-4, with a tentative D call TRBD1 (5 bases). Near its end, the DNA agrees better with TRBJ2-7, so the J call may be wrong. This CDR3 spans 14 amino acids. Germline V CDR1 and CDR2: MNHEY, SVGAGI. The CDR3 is CASSYRPYGAEQYF. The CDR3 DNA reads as TGTGCCAGCAGTTACAGGCCTTATGGGGCCGAGCAGTACTTC.

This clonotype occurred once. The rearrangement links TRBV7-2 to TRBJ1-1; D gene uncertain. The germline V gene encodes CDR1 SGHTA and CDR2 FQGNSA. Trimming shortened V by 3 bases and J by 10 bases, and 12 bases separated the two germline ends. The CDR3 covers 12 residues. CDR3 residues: CASSFGWGGAFF. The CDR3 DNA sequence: TGTGCCAGCAGCTTCGGATGGGGAGGAGCTTTCTTT.